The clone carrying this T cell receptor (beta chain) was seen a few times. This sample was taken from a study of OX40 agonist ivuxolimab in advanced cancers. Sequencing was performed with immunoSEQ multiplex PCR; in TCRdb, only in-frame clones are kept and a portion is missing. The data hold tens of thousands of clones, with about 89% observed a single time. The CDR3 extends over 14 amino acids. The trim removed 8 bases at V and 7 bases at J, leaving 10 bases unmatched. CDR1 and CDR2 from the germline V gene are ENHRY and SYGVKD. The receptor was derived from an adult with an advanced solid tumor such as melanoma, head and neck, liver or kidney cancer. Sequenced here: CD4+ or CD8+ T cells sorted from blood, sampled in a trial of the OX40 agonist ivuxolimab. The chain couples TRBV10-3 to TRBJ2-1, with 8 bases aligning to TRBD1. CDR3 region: CAIGEQGGWNEQFF. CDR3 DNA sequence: TGTGCCATCGGGGAACAGGGGGGCTGGAATGAGCAGTTCTTC.